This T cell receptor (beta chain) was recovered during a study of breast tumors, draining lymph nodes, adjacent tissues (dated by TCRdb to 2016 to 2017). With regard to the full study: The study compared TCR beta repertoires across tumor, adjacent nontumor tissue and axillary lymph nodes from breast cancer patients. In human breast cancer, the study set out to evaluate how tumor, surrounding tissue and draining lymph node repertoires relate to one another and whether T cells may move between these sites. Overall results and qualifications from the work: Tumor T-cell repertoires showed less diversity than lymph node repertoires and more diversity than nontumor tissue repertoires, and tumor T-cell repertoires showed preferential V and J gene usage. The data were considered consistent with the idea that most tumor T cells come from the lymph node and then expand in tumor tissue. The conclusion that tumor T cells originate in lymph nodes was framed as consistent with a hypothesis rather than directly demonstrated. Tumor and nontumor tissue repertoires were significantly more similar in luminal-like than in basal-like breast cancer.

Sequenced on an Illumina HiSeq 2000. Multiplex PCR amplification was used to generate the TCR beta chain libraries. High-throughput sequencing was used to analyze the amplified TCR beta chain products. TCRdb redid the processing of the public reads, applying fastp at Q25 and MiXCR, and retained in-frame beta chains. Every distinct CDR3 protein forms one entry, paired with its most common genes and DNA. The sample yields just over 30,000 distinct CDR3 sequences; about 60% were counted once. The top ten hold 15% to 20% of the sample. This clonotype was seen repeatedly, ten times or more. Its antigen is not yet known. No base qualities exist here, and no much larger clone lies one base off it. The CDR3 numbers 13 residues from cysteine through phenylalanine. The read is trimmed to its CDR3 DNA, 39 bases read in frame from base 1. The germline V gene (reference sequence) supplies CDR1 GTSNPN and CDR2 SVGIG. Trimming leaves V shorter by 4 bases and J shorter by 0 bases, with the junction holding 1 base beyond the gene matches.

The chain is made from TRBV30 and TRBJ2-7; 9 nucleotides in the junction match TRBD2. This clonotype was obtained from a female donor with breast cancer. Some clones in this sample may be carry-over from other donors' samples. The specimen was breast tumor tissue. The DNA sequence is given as TGTGCCTGGACTAGCGGGAACTCCTACGAGCAGTACTTC. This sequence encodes CAWTSGNSYEQYF.